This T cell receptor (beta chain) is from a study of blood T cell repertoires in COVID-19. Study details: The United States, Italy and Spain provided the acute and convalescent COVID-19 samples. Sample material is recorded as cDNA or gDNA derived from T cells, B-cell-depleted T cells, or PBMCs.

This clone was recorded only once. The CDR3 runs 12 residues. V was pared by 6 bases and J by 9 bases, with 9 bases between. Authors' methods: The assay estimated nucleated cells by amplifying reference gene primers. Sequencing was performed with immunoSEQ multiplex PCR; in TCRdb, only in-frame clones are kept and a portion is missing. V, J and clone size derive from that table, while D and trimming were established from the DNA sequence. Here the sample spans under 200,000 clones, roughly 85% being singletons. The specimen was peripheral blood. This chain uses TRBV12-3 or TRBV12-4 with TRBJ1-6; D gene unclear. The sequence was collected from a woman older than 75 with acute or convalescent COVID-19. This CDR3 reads CASSLRFSPLHF. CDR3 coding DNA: TGTGCCAGCAGCCTGCGTTTTTCACCCCTCCACTTT.